Included here is one T cell receptor beta chain sequence, with context. This specimen includes other DNA sequences encoding the same CDR3. This sample was included in a study of blood T cell repertoires in COVID-19. Study background: Whether acute or convalescent, the COVID-19 samples came from the United States, Italy and Spain. In each case, the material was cDNA or gDNA derived from T cells, B-cell-depleted T cells, or PBMCs.

There are 14 residues in the CDR3. From germline, CDR1 is MDHEN and CDR2 SYDVKM. Trimming cost V 2 bases and J 3 bases, with 8 bases left between them. The authors' processing: It was from reference gene primer amplification that nucleated cell counts were estimated. Sequencing used immunoSEQ multiplex PCR; TCRdb keeps in-frame clones, though not all of them. That table furnishes V, J and clone size, whereas the DNA furnished D and trimming. The sample shows about 80,000 clones, around 76% of them seen only once. This TCR was sampled from a man aged 65 to 85 with active or convalescent COVID-19. Sample: peripheral blood. The V and J genes are TRBV28 and TRBJ1-3; D call uncertain. DNA for the CDR3: TGTGCCAGCAGTTTACCCGGAGATGGAAACACCATATATTTT. Amino acid sequence: CASSLPGDGNTIYF.